Only one count was recorded for the clone carrying this TCR beta chain. Data came from immunoSEQ multiplex PCR; TCRdb stores just in-frame clones and leaves some out. In the table there are 95,000 to 150,000 clones, 91% of which are singletons. This CDR3 is built from 13 residues. Trimming left V 5 bases short and J 3 bases short, with 8 bases between. This sample stems from a study of T cell responses to AZD1222 COVID-19 vaccine. Specimen: peripheral blood, collected on day 0 of AZD1222 vaccination. The receptor was derived from an adult in good health. This sequence joins TRBV12-3 or TRBV12-4 and TRBJ1-3; tentatively, D is TRBD1 (5 bases). This chain's CDR3 is CASSGTFGNTIYF. CDR3 nucleotide sequence: TGTGCCAGCAGTGGGACGTTTGGAAACACCATATATTTT.